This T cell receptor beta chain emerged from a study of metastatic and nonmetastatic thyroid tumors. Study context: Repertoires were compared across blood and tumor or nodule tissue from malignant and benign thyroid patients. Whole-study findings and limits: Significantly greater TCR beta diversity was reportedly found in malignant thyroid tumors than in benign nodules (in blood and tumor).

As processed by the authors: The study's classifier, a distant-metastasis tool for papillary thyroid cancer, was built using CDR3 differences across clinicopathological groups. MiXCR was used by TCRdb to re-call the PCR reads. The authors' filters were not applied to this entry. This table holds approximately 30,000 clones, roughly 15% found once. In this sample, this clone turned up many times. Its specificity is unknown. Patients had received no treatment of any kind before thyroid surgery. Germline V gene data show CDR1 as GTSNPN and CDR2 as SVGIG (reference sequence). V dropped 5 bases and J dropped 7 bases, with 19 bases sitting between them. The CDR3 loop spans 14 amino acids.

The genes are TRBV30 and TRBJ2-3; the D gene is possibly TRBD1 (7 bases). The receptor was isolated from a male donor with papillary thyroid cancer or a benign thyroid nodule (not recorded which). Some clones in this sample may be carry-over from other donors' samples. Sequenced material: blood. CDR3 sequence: CAWVGTAGGNTQYF. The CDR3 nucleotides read TGTGCCTGGGTGGGGACCGCAGGGGGGAATACGCAGTATTTT.